This T cell receptor beta chain was sequenced in a study of blood T cell repertoires in COVID-19. Whole-study context: PBMCs, B-cell-depleted T cells, or T cells were the source of the cDNA or gDNA that made up the material.

Produced via immunoSEQ multiplex PCR; TCRdb's table is partial and in-frame only. The sample shows approximately 150,000 clones, around 90% of them seen only once. Trimming cost V 7 bases and J 0 bases, with 7 bases left between them. CDR3 size: 12 residues. Germline V gene sequence: CDR1 MDHEN, CDR2 SYDVKM. This TCR derives from a woman aged 50 to 60 with acute or convalescent COVID-19. Sequencing was done on a sample of peripheral blood. The V gene is TRBV28, the J gene TRBJ2-7; unclear D gene. DNA for the CDR3: TGTGCCAGCACGGTTTCCTCCTACGAGCAGTACTTC. Translation gives CASTVSSYEQYF.